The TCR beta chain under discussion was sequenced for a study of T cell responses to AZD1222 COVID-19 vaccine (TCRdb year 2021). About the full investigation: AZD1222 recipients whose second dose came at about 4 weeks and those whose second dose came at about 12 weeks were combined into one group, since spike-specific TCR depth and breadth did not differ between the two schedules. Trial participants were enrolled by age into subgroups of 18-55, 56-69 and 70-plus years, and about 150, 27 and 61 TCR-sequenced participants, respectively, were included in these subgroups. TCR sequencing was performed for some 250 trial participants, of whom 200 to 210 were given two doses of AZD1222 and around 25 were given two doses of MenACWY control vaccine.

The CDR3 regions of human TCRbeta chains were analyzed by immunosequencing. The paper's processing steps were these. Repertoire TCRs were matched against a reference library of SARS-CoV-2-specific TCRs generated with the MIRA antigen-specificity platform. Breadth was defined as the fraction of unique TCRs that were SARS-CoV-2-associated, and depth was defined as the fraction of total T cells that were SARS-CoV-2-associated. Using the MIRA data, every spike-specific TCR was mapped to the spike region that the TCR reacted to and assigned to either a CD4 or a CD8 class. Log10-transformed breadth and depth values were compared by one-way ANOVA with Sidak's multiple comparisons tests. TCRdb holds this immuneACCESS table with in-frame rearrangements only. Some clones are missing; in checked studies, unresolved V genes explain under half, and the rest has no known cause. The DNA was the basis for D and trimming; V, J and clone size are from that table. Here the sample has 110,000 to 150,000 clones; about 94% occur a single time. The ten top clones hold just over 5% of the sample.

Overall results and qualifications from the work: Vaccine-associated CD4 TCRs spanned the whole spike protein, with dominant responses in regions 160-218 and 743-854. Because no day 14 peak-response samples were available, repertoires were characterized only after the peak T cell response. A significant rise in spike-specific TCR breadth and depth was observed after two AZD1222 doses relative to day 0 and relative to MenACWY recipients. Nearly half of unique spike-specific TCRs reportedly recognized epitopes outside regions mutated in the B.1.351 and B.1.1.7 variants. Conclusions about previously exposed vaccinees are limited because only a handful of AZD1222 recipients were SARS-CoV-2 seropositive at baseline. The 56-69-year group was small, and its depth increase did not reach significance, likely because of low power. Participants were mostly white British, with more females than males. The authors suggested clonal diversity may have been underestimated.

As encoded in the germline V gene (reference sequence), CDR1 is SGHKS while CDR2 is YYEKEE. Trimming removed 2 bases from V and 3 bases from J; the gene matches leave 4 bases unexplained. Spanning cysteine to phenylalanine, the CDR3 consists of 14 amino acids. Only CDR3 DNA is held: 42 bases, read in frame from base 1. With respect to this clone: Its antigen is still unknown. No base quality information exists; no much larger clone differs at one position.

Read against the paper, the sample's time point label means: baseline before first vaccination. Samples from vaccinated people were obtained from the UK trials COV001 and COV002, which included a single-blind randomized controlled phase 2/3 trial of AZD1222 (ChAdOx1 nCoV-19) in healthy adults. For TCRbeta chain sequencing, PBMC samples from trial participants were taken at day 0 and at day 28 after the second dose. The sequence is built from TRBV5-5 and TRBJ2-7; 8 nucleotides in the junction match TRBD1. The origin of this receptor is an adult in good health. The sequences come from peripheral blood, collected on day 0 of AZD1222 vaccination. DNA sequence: TGTGCCAGCAGCTTCCGGGACAGGCACTACGAGCAGTACTTC. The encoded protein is CASSFRDRHYEQYF.